This entry lists 31 T cell receptor beta chains sequenced from one sample in a study of shared clonotypes between healthy human individuals. The data were produced by immunoSEQ multiplex PCR, yet TCRdb's version contains in-frame clones alone and is incomplete. The sample shows approximately 2,300,000 clones, 92% of them seen only once. The sequenced sample was naive CD4+ T cells from PBMCs. As to subset: CD45RA+ positively selected. The receptors were gathered from a man aged 18 to 29 in good health. Some clones in this sample may be carry-over from other donors' samples.

The DNA for the CDR3 is TGTGCCAGCAGACGTCTACAAGGGGCGGACTACAATGAGCAGTTCTTC. It encodes CASRRLQGADYNEQFF. This chain uses TRBV27 with TRBJ2-1, with D tentatively TRBD1 (5 bases). Trimming shortened V by 6 bases and J by 3 bases, and 18 bases separated the two germline ends. Germline V CDR1 and CDR2: MNHEY, SMNVEV (reference sequence). This CDR3 has 16 amino acids.

The chain has TRBV7-9 and TRBJ2-7, with a weak D call TRBD1 (6 bases). The CDR3 loop spans 15 amino acids. Trimming left V 5 bases short and J 4 bases short, with 18 bases between. Germline lookup yields CDR1 SEHNR and CDR2 FQNEAQ (reference sequence). The CDR3 spells CASSPKGGVGYEQYF. The CDR3 DNA reads TGTGCCAGCAGCCCAAAAGGGGGAGTTGGATACGAGCAGTACTTC.

The rearrangement links TRBV7-3 to TRBJ2-7, with D perhaps TRBD1 or TRBD2 (6 bases each). V was pared by 9 bases and J by 0 bases, with 27 bases between. The CDR3 totals 18 residues. The germline V gene encodes CDR1 SGHTA and CDR2 FQGTGA. The CDR3 DNA is TGTGCCAGACGGACCAGGGGCCCCGCGGGATTGAGCTCCTACGAGCAGTACTTC. Translating it yields CARRTRGPAGLSSYEQYF. The complete variable domain, with remaining parts taken from reference TRBV7-3 and TRBJ2-7, reads GAGVSQTPSNKVTEKGKYVELRCDPISGHTALYWYRQSLGQGPEFLIYFQGTGAADDSGLPNDRFFAVRPEGSVSTLKIQRTERGDSAVYLCARRTRGPAGLSSYEQYFGPGTRLTVT.

This chain uses TRBV9 with TRBJ1-4; D is perhaps TRBD1 (5 bases). CDR3 length equals 15 residues. The germline CDR1 and CDR2 sequences are SGDLS and YYNGEE. The germline V and J ends were trimmed by 3 bases and 4 bases, with 13 bases remaining between them. CDR3 protein: CASSAAGRGNEKLFF. CDR3 DNA: TGTGCCAGCAGCGCCGCCGGTAGGGGTAATGAAAAACTGTTTTTT.

V is TRBV19 and J is TRBJ1-1; D gene unclear. V lost 4 bases and J 1 base, leaving 10 bases between the germline ends. Germline V gene sequence: CDR1 LNHDA, CDR2 SQIVND (reference sequence). The CDR3 runs 14 residues. CDR3 bases: TGTGCCAGTAGTACCCCCTCAGGGAACACTGAAGCTTTCTTT. As protein: CASSTPSGNTEAFF.

The chain couples TRBV30 to TRBJ2-1, with D possibly matching TRBD2 (5 bases). This CDR3 is 12 amino acids long. V was trimmed by 5 bases and J by 6 bases, leaving 11 bases between them. CDR1 and CDR2 from the germline V gene are GTSNPN and SVGIG (reference sequence). CDR3 sequence (DNA): TGTGCCTGGGGACTGCGTACCAATGAGCAGTTCTTC. It yields the protein CAWGLRTNEQFF.

The rearrangement joins TRBV6-6 to TRBJ2-5, with D unresolved. With 6 bases removed from V and 5 bases from J, the gap between germline ends came to 10 bases. This CDR3 contains 12 residues. CDR1 MNHNY and CDR2 SVGAGI come from the germline V gene (reference sequence). The DNA for the CDR3 is TGTGCCAGCAGCAACTCTCTTGAGACCCAGTACTTC. Translated: CASSNSLETQYF.

The V and J genes are TRBV6-1 and TRBJ2-4, with a weak D call TRBD1 (6 bases). CDR1 MNHNS and CDR2 SASEGT come from the germline V gene. The CDR3 loop spans 17 amino acids. V was shortened by 3 bases and J by 2 bases, with 17 bases between the two germline ends. DNA for the CDR3: TGTGCCAGCAGTGATCCGTGGGGACAACTGACCAAAAACATTCAGTACTTC. Its translation: CASSDPWGQLTKNIQYF.

The rearrangement uses TRBV7-3 and TRBJ2-1; TRBD1 aligns across 11 bases. Germline V gene data show CDR1 as SGHTA and CDR2 as FQGTGA. The CDR3 spans 15 residues. V was pared by 3 bases and J by 3 bases, with 1 base of the junction left unmatched. The CDR3 bases are TGTGCCAGCAGCTTCGGGACAGGGGGCTACAATGAGCAGTTCTTC. It translates to CASSFGTGGYNEQFF.

The genes are TRBV2 and TRBJ1-5; TRBD1 agrees at 9 bases. The CDR3 loop spans 13 amino acids. The junction had 5 bases not matched to a gene; V was cut back by 10 bases and J by 4 bases. Per germline, CDR1 SNHLY and CDR2 FYNNEI. CDR3 bases: TGTGCCATGAAGACAGGGGGAAATCAGCCCCAGCATTTT. Translation gives CAMKTGGNQPQHF.

The CDR3 sequence is CASSDGTGSNQPQHF. The CDR3 DNA reads TGTGCCAGTAGTGACGGGACAGGTAGCAATCAGCCCCAGCATTTT. The chain uses TRBV19 and TRBJ1-5; the match to TRBD1 covers 8 bases. CDR1 and CDR2 from the germline V gene are LNHDA and SQIVND (reference sequence). J gave up 0 bases and V 5 bases, and 3 bases lay outside the gene matches. This CDR3 spans 15 amino acids. Full variable domain (rest looked up from reference TRBV19 and TRBJ1-5): DGGITQSPKYLFRKEGQNVTLSCEQNLNHDAMYWYRQDPGQGLRLIYYSQIVNDFQKGDIAEGYSVSREKKESFPLTVTSAQKNPTAFYLCASSDGTGSNQPQHFGDGTRLSIL.

This chain's CDR3 is CASSFYRFASAGHEQYF. CDR3 nucleotide sequence: TGTGCCAGCAGTTTTTACCGTTTCGCCTCAGCGGGTCACGAGCAGTACTTC. The V gene is TRBV27, the J gene TRBJ2-7, with D perhaps matching TRBD2 (6 bases). Germline V gives CDR1 MNHEY, CDR2 SMNVEV (reference sequence). Trimming cost V 3 bases and J 5 bases, with 23 bases left between them. The CDR3 spans 17 residues.

The chain joins TRBV7-8 to TRBJ2-1, with 9 bases matching TRBD2. This CDR3 contains 15 residues. Germline V CDR1 and CDR2: SGHVS, FQNEAQ. V shed 5 bases and J 12 bases; nucleotides not matched to a gene: 14. The CDR3 reads CASSPEVPFSGGQFF. CDR3 DNA sequence: TGTGCCAGCAGCCCCGAAGTGCCATTTAGCGGGGGGCAGTTCTTC.

The J gene is TRBJ2-7, the V gene TRBV5-1, with 8 positions matching TRBD2. Losses at the gene ends were 2 bases for V and 0 bases for J; bases not matched to a gene: 13. Germline CDR1 and CDR2: SGHRS and YFSETQ. There are 18 residues in the CDR3. The CDR3 coding sequence is TGCGCCAGCAGCTTAGAGTTTGGTAGCGGGACTATCTCCTACGAGCAGTACTTC. Its translation is CASSLEFGSGTISYEQYF.

Worth noting for this clone: The sample has other DNA sequences that encode this CDR3 too. This chain connects TRBV18 to TRBJ2-5; 13 bases match TRBD2. The CDR3 contains 15 residues. V gave up 1 base and J gave up 4 bases; unmatched junction bases: 0. CDR1 is KGHSH, CDR2 LQKENI, per germline. CDR3 DNA: TGTGCCAGCTCACCACGACTAGCGGGAGGAGAGACCCAGTACTTC. Translating gives CASSPRLAGGETQYF.

The chain links TRBV19 to TRBJ1-1, with 9 bases lining up with TRBD1. The V segment lost 5 bases and the J segment 2 bases; nucleotides outside the gene matches: 6. The CDR3 is made up of 15 amino acids. Germline V lookup: CDR1 LNHDA, CDR2 SQIVND (reference sequence). The CDR3 sequence: CASSVWDRENTEAFF. The CDR3 DNA sequence: TGTGCCAGTAGTGTATGGGACAGGGAAAACACTGAAGCTTTCTTT. Full variable domain (rest looked up from reference TRBV19 and TRBJ1-1): DGGITQSPKYLFRKEGQNVTLSCEQNLNHDAMYWYRQDPGQGLRLIYYSQIVNDFQKGDIAEGYSVSREKKESFPLTVTSAQKNPTAFYLCASSVWDRENTEAFFGQGTRLTVV.

The chain employs TRBV28 and TRBJ2-3; D is ambiguous. Germline V CDR1 and CDR2: MDHEN, SYDVKM. The CDR3 sequence is 11 residues long. The V and J ends lost 6 bases and 4 bases respectively, with 5 bases between them. The CDR3 protein is CASSVSDTQYF. CDR3 nucleotides: TGTGCCAGCAGCGTATCAGATACGCAGTATTTT.

V usage is TRBV7-2 and J usage is TRBJ2-7; a possible D gene is TRBD2 (6 bases). Germline CDR1 SGHTA, CDR2 FQGNSA. There are 15 residues in the CDR3. Trimming shortened V by 1 base and J by 4 bases, and 14 bases separated the two germline ends. The CDR3, as DNA: TGTGCCAGCAGCTTAGAATTAGCGGAAAGATACGAGCAGTACTTC. Translated, it gives CASSLELAERYEQYF.

Note on this clone: This sample also contains other DNA sequences that code for the same CDR3. This chain connects TRBV15 to TRBJ1-2, with D hard to call. This CDR3 is 13 amino acids long. V was clipped by 0 bases and J by 5 bases, with 7 bases between them. Germline V CDR1 and CDR2: LNHNV, YYDKDF (reference sequence). CDR3 protein: CATSRDLTYGYTF. The CDR3 region has the DNA TGTGCCACCAGCAGAGATCTTACATATGGCTACACCTTC.

This chain joins TRBV28 and TRBJ2-2, with D possibly matching TRBD1 (6 bases). The CDR3 sequence is 13 residues long. V dropped 8 bases and J dropped 8 bases, with 15 bases sitting between them. Germline values: CDR1 MDHEN, CDR2 SYDVKM. The CDR3 DNA follows: TGTGCCAGCTTGATGGGGGCGCTTGGGGAGCTGTTTTTT. Protein: CASLMGALGELFF.

V and J are TRBV7-9 and TRBJ2-5, with D maybe TRBD2 (6 bases). CDR1 SEHNR and CDR2 FQNEAQ come from the germline V gene (reference sequence). CDR3 size: 15 residues. Trimming took 5 bases from V and 1 from J, leaving 14 bases between them. This chain's CDR3 is CASSPRPGVQETQYF. CDR3 DNA: TGTGCCAGCAGCCCCCGGCCGGGGGTCCAAGAGACCCAGTACTTC.

The chain employs TRBV30 and TRBJ2-3; D unresolved. This CDR3 contains 14 residues. V was clipped by 2 bases and J by 1 base, with 10 bases between them. The germline gives CDR1 GTSNPN, CDR2 SVGIG (reference sequence). CDR3 sequence: CAWSQSTGTDTQYF. DNA for the CDR3: TGTGCCTGGAGTCAGTCTACGGGCACAGATACGCAGTATTTT. Full variable domain (rest looked up from reference TRBV30 and TRBJ2-3): SQTIHQWPATLVQPVGSPLSLECTVEGTSNPNLYWYRQAAGRGLQLLFYSVGIGQISSEVPQNLSASRPQDRQFILSSKKLLLSDSGFYLCAWSQSTGTDTQYFGPGTRLTVL.

The V and J genes are TRBV7-2 and TRBJ2-4, with a tentative D call TRBD1 (6 bases). The CDR3 has 13 residues. CDR1 SGHTA and CDR2 FQGNSA come from the germline V gene. Between the trimmed V and J ends, which lost 3 bases and 12 bases, there was a span of 15 bases. The CDR3 sequence: CASSLSRDTAQYF. CDR3 nucleotides: TGTGCCAGCAGCTTGTCCCGGGACACGGCTCAGTACTTC.

V gene TRBV7-9 combines with J gene TRBJ2-7; 8 bases map to TRBD1. CDR1 is SEHNR and CDR2 is FQNEAQ in the germline V gene (reference sequence). V lost 5 bases, J lost 5 bases, and 11 bases stayed unmatched. The CDR3 sequence is 15 residues long. CDR3 nucleotides: TGTGCCAGCAGCGCGAGGACAGGGCGGGGAGACGAGCAGTACTTC. Translation gives CASSARTGRGDEQYF.

This chain uses TRBV4-2 with TRBJ2-1; 9 nucleotides align to TRBD2. The germline gives CDR1 LGHNA, CDR2 YNFKEQ. The CDR3 is 15 residues long. V lost 1 base and J lost 6; bases outside the gene matches: 4. This CDR3 reads CASSQALAGINEQFF. DNA for the CDR3: TGTGCCAGCAGCCAAGCTCTAGCGGGGATCAATGAGCAGTTCTTC.

This clone occurred once. This chain links TRBV27 with TRBJ2-3, with no clear D. The V end lost 8 bases, the J end lost 3 bases, and 15 bases lay between the germline ends. The CDR3 covers 14 residues. The germline V gene encodes CDR1 MNHEY and CDR2 SMNVEV (reference sequence). The CDR3 DNA follows: TGTGCCAGCGCCCCTTCCTTGGGGACAGATACGCAGTATTTT. Residues: CASAPSLGTDTQYF.

This chain connects TRBV4-2 to TRBJ2-7, with TRBD2 matching over 7 bases. The CDR3 contains 15 residues. The V gene end was trimmed by 2 bases and the J gene end by 5 bases; junction bases not matched to a gene: 9. Germline V lookup: CDR1 LGHNA, CDR2 YNFKEQ. In DNA, the CDR3 is TGTGCCAGCAGCCAATTCGCGGGAGCTCTCGACGAGCAGTACTTC. Amino acid sequence: CASSQFAGALDEQYF.

V usage is TRBV9 and J usage is TRBJ2-6; 7 bases are a match to TRBD1. The CDR3 is 17 residues long. Per the germline V gene, CDR1 is SGDLS and CDR2 is YYNGEE. J was trimmed by 2 bases and V by 2 bases; bases with no gene match: 7. The CDR3, as DNA: TGTGCCAGCAGCGTGAGGGGGCGCTCGGCTGGGGCCAACGTCCTGACTTTC. Encoded protein: CASSVRGRSAGANVLTF.

The gene calls are TRBV6-1 and TRBJ2-7, with D possibly matching TRBD2 (5 bases). From germline, CDR1 is MNHNS and CDR2 SASEGT. V was clipped by 3 bases and J by 2 bases, with 20 bases between them. CDR3 length: 17 amino acids. CDR3 sequence: CASSEDFASWTPYEQYF. Here the CDR3 DNA reads TGTGCCAGCAGTGAGGATTTTGCTAGCTGGACCCCCTACGAGCAGTACTTC.

This chain joins TRBV28 and TRBJ1-2; 10 bases line up with TRBD1. Germline V gene data show CDR1 as MDHEN and CDR2 as SYDVKM. With 4 bases clipped from V and 8 bases from J, the junction kept 7 bases outside the gene matches. The CDR3 extends over 14 amino acids. CDR3 DNA: TGTGCCAGCAGTTCGGGACAGGGGCGCGGGGGCTACACCTTC. Encoded protein: CASSSGQGRGGYTF.

The chain links TRBV5-1 to TRBJ1-2; TRBD1 matches at 11 bases. CDR3 length: 15 amino acids. Trimming removed 1 base from V and 6 bases from J; junction bases left unmatched: 5. CDR1 is SGHRS and CDR2 is YFSETQ in the germline V gene. CDR3 sequence: CASSLQWDRGDGYTF. The CDR3 bases are TGCGCCAGCAGCTTGCAATGGGACAGGGGGGATGGCTACACCTTC.